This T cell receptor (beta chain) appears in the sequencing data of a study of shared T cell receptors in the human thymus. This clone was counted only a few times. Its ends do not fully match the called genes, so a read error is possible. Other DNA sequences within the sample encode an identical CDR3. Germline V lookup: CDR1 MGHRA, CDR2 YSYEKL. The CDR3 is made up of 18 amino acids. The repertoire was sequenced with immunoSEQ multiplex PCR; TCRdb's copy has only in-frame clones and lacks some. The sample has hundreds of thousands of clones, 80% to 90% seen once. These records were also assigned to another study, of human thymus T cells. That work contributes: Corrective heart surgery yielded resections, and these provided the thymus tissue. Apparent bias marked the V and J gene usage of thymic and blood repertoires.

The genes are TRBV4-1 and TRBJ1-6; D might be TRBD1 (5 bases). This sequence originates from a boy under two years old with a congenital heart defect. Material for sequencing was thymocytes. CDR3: CASSQPDTPSSYNSPLHF. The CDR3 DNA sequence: TGCGCCAGCAGCCAACCGGACACCCCGAGCTCCTATAATTCCCCCCTCCACTTT.